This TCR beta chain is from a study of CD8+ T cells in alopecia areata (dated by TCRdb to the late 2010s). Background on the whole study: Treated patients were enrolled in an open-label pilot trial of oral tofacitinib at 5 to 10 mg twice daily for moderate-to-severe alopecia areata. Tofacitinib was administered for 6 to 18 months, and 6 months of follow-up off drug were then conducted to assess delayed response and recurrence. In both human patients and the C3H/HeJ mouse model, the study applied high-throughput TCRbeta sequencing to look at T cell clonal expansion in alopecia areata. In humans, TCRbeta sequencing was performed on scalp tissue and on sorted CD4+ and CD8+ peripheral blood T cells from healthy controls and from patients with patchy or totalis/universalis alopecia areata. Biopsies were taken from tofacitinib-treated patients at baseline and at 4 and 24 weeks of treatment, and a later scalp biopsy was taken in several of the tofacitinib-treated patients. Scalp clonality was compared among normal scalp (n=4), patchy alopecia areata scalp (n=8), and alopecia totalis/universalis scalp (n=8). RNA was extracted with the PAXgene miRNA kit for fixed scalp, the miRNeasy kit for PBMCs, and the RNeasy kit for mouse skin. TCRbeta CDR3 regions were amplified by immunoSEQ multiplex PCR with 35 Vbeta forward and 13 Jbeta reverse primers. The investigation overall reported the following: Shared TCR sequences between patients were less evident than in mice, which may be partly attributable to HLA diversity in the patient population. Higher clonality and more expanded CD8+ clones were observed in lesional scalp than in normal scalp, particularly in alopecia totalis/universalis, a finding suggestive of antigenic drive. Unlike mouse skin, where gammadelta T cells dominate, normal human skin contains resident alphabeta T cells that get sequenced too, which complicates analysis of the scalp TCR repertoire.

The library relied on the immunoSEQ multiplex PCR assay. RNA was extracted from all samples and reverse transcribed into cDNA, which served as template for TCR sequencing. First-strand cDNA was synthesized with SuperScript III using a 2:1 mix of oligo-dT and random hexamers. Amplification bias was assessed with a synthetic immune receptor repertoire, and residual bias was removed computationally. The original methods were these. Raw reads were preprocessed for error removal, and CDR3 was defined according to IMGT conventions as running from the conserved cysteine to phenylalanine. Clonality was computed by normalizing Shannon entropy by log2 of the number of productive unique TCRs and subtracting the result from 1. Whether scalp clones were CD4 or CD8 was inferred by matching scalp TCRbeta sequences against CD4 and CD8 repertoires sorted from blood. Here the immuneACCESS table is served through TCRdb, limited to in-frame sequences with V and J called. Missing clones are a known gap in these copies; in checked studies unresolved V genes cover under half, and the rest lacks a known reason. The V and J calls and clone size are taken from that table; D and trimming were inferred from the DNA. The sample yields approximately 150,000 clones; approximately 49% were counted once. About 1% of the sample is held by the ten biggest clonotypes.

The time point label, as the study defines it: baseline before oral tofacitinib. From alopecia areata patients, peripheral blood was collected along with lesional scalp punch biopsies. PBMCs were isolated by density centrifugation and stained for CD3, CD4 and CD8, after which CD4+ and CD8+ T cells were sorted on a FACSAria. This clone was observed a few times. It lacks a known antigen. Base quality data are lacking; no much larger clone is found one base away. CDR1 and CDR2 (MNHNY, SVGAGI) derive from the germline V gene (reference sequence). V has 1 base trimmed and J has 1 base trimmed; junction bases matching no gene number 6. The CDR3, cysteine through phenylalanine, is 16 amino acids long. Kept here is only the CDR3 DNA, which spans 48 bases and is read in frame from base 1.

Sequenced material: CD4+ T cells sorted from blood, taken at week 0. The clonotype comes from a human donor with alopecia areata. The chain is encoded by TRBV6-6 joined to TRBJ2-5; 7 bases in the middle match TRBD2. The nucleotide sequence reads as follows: TGTGCCAGCAGTTACTTCCGGACGGGGGGCCAAGAGACCCAGTACTTC. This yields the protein CASSYFRTGGQETQYF.